A single sample is the source of the 18 T cell receptor beta chains below, sequenced in a study of OX40 agonist ivuxolimab in advanced cancers. Libraries came from the immunoSEQ multiplex PCR assay. What TCRdb holds here is the immuneACCESS table cut down to in-frame rearrangements. Part of the clones is not present; checked against another copy, under half of the missing clones reflect an unresolved V gene, and the others are unexplained. The sample data list tens of thousands of clones, and roughly 85% of these were observed just once. Together, the top ten hold 1.5% to 2% of the sample. Sequenced material: CD4+ or CD8+ T cells sorted from blood, taken in a trial of the OX40 agonist ivuxolimab. The receptor set was obtained from an adult with an advanced solid tumor such as melanoma, head and neck, liver or kidney cancer.

In this sample, this clone turned up a few times. This chain links TRBV19 with TRBJ1-3; D unclear. From germline, CDR1 is LNHDA and CDR2 SQIVND (reference sequence). V dropped 5 bases and J dropped 0 bases, with 11 bases sitting between them. The CDR3 contains 15 residues. DNA of the CDR3: TGTGCCAGTAGTTCCTCCCGAAGCTCTGGAAACACCATATATTTT. This gives the protein CASSSSRSSGNTIYF.

The V and J genes are TRBV7-2 and TRBJ2-7; weak D call: TRBD1 (6 bases). V was cut by 2 bases and J by 5 bases, with 7 bases left in between. The CDR3 contains 12 residues. The germline V gene encodes CDR1 SGHTA and CDR2 FQGNSA. CDR3 sequence: CASSLNRDEQYF. Here the CDR3 DNA reads TGTGCCAGCAGCTTAAACAGGGACGAGCAGTACTTC. Using reference TRBV7-2 and TRBJ2-7 for the parts outside the CDR3, the full variable domain is GAGVSQSPSNKVTEKGKDVELRCDPISGHTALYWYRQSLGQGLEFLIYFQGNSAPDKSGLPSDRFSAERTGGSVSTLTIQRTQQEDSAVYLCASSLNRDEQYFGPGTRLTVT.

This chain links TRBV5-6 with TRBJ2-5; D not certain. Trimming stripped 0 bases from V and 5 bases from J, with 8 bases between. Germline-derived CDR1 and CDR2 are SGHDT and YYEEEE. The CDR3 is 13 amino acids. The CDR3 coding sequence is TGTGCCAGCAGCTTGGGGGTATTTGAGACCCAGTACTTC. Translated: CASSLGVFETQYF.

This chain connects TRBV18 to TRBJ2-7, with a possible D match to TRBD2 (5 bases). CDR1 KGHSH and CDR2 LQKENI come from the germline V gene. There are 13 residues in the CDR3. V lost 2 bases, J lost 4 bases, and 9 bases lay in between. The CDR3 DNA reads TGTGCCAGCTCACCAAAGAGGGAATACGAGCAGTACTTC. It is translated as CASSPKREYEQYF. The entire variable domain, with the rest obtained from reference TRBV18 and TRBJ2-7, is as follows: NAGVMQNPRHLVRRRGQEARLRCSPMKGHSHVYWYRQLPEEGLKFMVYLQKENIIDESGMPKERFSAEFPKEGPSILRIQQVVRGDSAAYFCASSPKREYEQYFGPGTRLTVT.

This sequence joins TRBV9 and TRBJ1-6, with 10 bases aligning to TRBD1. Trimming removed 3 bases from V and 7 bases from J; junction bases left unmatched: 4. Germline V gene data show CDR1 as SGDLS and CDR2 as YYNGEE. The CDR3 runs 15 residues. The CDR3 bases are TGTGCCAGCAGCGCCCGGGACAGGGGAAATTCACCCCTCCACTTT. This translates into CASSARDRGNSPLHF.

J is TRBJ2-7 and V is TRBV19, with TRBD2 identical over 9 bases. The length of the CDR3 is 16 residues. The V gene end was trimmed by 3 bases and the J gene end by 6 bases; junction bases not matched to a gene: 12. From germline, CDR1 is LNHDA and CDR2 SQIVND (reference sequence). CDR3 in amino acids: CASSMTSGTSRVEQYF. In nucleotides, the CDR3 is TGTGCCAGTAGTATGACCTCCGGGACTAGCAGGGTCGAGCAGTACTTC.

V is TRBV10-1 and J is TRBJ2-3, with a tentative D call TRBD2 (5 bases). CDR1 WNHNN and CDR2 SYGVQD come from the germline V gene (reference sequence). This CDR3 has 13 residues. V was cut by 5 bases and J by 8 bases, with 14 bases left in between. CDR3 region: CASSRNSGLTQYF. CDR3 bases: TGCGCCAGCAGTAGGAACAGCGGCCTTACGCAGTATTTT.

The V and J genes are TRBV9 and TRBJ2-3; 9 nucleotides match TRBD2. CDR3 length equals 16 residues. V was pared by 1 base and J by 2 bases, with 5 bases of the junction left unmatched. Germline V lookup: CDR1 SGDLS, CDR2 YYNGEE. In nucleotides, the CDR3 is TGTGCCAGCAGCGTATCGGGACTAGCCCACACAGATACGCAGTATTTT. This sequence encodes CASSVSGLAHTDTQYF.

The rearrangement uses TRBV29-1 and TRBJ2-2; D ambiguous. Trimming pared 3 bases from V and 0 bases from J, leaving 5 bases between. Germline V gives CDR1 SQVTM, CDR2 ANQGSEA. This CDR3 is 13 amino acids long. CDR3 DNA sequence: TGCAGCGTTGATCTTTCGAACACCGGGGAGCTGTTTTTT. Protein: CSVDLSNTGELFF.

This sequence joins TRBV7-9 and TRBJ1-5; 7 bases match TRBD1. Germline V gives CDR1 SEHNR, CDR2 FQNEAQ (reference sequence). J gave up 2 bases and V 5 bases, and 6 bases lay outside the gene matches. CDR3 length equals 15 residues. The CDR3 region has the DNA TGTGCCAGCAGCGTCGACGGACAGGGCAATCAGCCCCAGCATTTT. The encoded protein is CASSVDGQGNQPQHF.

V is TRBV19 and J is TRBJ2-1; 9 bases fit TRBD1. V lost 5 bases, J lost 5 bases, and 7 bases stayed unmatched. The germline gives CDR1 LNHDA, CDR2 SQIVND (reference sequence). The CDR3 sequence is 15 residues long. The CDR3 nucleotides are TGTGCCAGTAGTGTAACCGGGACAGGGCACAATGAGCAGTTCTTC. This gives the protein CASSVTGTGHNEQFF.

The V gene is TRBV9, the J gene TRBJ2-1; TRBD1 matches 7 bases. Germline V gene data show CDR1 as SGDLS and CDR2 as YYNGEE. CDR3 length: 15 amino acids. V gave up 4 bases and J gave up 0 bases; unmatched junction bases: 4. CDR3 loop: CASSPGTVSYNEQFF. The CDR3 coding sequence is TGTGCCAGCAGCCCAGGGACAGTCTCCTACAATGAGCAGTTCTTC.

V is TRBV19 and J is TRBJ1-1; perhaps TRBD1 as D (6 bases). The V gene's germline CDR1 is LNHDA and CDR2 SQIVND (reference sequence). The V end lost 3 bases, the J end lost 1 base, and 12 bases lay between the germline ends. The CDR3 spans 15 residues. CDR3 amino acids: CASSILGTPNTEAFF. Here the CDR3 DNA reads TGTGCCAGTAGTATTCTTGGGACACCGAACACTGAAGCTTTCTTT.

The V call is TRBV19, the J call TRBJ1-5; 7 bases agree with TRBD1. The CDR3 extends over 15 amino acids. With V trimmed by 4 bases and J by 4 bases, 7 bases remained unmatched. Looked up from germline, CDR1 is LNHDA and CDR2 is SQIVND (reference sequence). The CDR3 DNA reads TGTGCCAGTAGTACCCGGGACAGTCGGAATCAGCCCCAGCATTTT. Translation: CASSTRDSRNQPQHF.

This chain uses TRBV27 with TRBJ1-5; 7 nucleotides align to TRBD1. The CDR3 runs to 15 residues. Trimming took 7 bases from V and 0 from J; bases not matched to a gene: 6. CDR1 and CDR2 (germline): MNHEY, SMNVEV (reference sequence). CDR3 sequence: CASKLGQVSNQPQHF. CDR3 DNA: TGTGCCAGCAAACTCGGACAGGTTAGCAATCAGCCCCAGCATTTT.

This clone was seen only once. The chain recombines TRBV28 with TRBJ2-5, with 7 bases that match TRBD2. Germline V gives CDR1 MDHEN, CDR2 SYDVKM. The CDR3 consists of 14 residues. Losses at the gene ends were 8 bases for V and 3 bases for J; bases not matched to a gene: 9. The CDR3 loop is CASYRRDYEETQYF. The CDR3 nucleotides are TGTGCCAGCTACCGACGGGACTACGAAGAGACCCAGTACTTC.

The chain links TRBV10-2 to TRBJ1-5; the D is unclear. This CDR3 has 14 amino acids. The germline V gene encodes CDR1 WSHSY and CDR2 SAAADI. Trimming cost V 3 bases and J 2 bases, with 8 bases left between them. CDR3 nucleotide sequence: TGCGCCAGCAGTGAAACCGGGGGCAATCAGCCCCAGCATTTT. This codes for CASSETGGNQPQHF.

The chain combines TRBV28 with TRBJ2-7, with unresolved D. The CDR3 loop spans 11 amino acids. Trimming took off 5 bases at V and 3 bases at J, with 5 bases between the two ends. Germline CDR1 and CDR2: MDHEN and SYDVKM. The CDR3 loop reads CASSLNYEQYF. As DNA, the CDR3 is TGTGCCAGCAGTCTAAACTACGAGCAGTACTTC. The full variable domain, rest sourced from reference TRBV28 and TRBJ2-7, is DVKVTQSSRYLVKRTGEKVFLECVQDMDHENMFWYRQDPGLGLRLIYFSYDVKMKEKGDIPEGYSVSREKKERFSLILESASTNQTSMYLCASSLNYEQYFGPGTRLTVT.